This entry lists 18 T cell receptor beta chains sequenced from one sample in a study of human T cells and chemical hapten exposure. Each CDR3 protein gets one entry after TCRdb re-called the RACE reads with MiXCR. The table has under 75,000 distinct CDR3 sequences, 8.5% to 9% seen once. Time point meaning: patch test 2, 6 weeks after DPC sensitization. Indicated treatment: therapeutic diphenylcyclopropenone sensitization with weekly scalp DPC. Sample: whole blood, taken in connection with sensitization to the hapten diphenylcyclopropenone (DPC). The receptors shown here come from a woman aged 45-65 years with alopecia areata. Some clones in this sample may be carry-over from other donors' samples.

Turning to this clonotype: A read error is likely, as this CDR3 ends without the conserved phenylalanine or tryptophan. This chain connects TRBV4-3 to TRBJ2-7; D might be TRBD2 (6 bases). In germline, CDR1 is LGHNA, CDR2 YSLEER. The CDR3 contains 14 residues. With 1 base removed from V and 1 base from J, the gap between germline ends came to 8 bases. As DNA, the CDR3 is TGCGCCAGCAGCCAAGGTGCGGGGTCCTACGAGCAGTACCTC. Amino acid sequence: CASSQGAGSYEQYL.

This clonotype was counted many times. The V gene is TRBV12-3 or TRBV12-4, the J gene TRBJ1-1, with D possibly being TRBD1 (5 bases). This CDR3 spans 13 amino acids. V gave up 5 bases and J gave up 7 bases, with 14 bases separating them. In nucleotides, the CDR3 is TGTGCCAGCAGTGCCACAGGCAGAGGTGAAGCTTTCTTT. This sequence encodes CASSATGRGEAFF.

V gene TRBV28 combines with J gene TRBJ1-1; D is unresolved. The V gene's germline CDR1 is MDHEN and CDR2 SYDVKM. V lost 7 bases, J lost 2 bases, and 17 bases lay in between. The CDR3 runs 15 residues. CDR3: CASIWGRARNTEAFF. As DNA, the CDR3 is TGTGCCAGCATTTGGGGTAGGGCCAGAAACACTGAAGCTTTCTTT.

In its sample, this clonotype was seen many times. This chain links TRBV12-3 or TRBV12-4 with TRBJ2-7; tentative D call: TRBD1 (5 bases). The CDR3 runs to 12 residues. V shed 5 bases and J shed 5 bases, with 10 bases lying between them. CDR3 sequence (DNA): TGTGCCAGCAGTGGGGCCGAAAACGAGCAGTACTTC. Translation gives CASSGAENEQYF.

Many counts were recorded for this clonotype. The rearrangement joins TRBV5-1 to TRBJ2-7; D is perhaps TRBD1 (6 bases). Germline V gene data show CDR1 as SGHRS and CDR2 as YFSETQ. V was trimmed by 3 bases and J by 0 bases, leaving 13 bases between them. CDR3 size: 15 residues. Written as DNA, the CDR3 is TGCGCCAGCAGCTCAGGGGACACGAACTCCTACGAGCAGTACTTC. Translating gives CASSSGDTNSYEQYF.

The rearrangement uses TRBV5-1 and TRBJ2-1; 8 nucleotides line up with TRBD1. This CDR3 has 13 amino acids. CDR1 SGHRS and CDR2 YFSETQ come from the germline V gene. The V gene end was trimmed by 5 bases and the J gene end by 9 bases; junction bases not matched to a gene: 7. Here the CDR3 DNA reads TGCGCCAGCAGAGGGCAGGGGGCTGGTGAGCAGTTCTTC. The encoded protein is CASRGQGAGEQFF.

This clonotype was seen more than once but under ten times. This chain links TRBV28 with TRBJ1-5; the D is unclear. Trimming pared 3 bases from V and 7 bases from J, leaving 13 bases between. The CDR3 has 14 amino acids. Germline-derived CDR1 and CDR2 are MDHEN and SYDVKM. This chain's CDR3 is CASSFERMRQPQHF. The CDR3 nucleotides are TGTGCCAGCAGTTTCGAACGAATGCGGCAGCCCCAGCATTTT.

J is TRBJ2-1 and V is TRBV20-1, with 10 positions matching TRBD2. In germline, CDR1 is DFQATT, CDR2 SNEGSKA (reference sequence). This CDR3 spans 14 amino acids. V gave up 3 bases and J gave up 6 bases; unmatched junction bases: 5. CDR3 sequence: CSARSLAGVNEQFF. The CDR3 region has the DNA TGCAGTGCTAGGTCGCTAGCGGGAGTCAATGAGCAGTTCTTC.

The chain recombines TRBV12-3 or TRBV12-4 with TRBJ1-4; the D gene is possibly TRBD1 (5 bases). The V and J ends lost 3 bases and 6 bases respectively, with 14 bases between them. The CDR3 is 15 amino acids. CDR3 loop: CASSFGAGRDEKLFF. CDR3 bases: TGTGCCAGCAGTTTCGGGGCAGGGAGGGATGAAAAACTGTTTTTT.

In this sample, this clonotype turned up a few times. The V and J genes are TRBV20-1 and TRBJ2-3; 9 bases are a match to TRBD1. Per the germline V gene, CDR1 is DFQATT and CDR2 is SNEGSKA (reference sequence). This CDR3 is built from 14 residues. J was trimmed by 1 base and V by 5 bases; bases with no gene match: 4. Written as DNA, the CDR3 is TGCAGTGCTGGACGGACAGGGGGCACAGATACGCAGTATTTT. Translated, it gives CSAGRTGGTDTQYF.

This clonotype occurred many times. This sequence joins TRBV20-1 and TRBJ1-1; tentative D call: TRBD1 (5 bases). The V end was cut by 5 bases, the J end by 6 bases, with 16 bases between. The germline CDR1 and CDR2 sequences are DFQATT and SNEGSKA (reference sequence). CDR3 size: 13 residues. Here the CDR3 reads CSAGVQGRAEAFF. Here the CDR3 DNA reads TGCAGTGCTGGGGTCCAGGGTCGGGCTGAAGCTTTCTTT.

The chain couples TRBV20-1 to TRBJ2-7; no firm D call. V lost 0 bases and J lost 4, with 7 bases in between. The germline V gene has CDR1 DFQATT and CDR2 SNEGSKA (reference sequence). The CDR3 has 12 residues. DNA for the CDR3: TGCAGTGCTAGAGATCAATTGTACGAGCAGTACTTC. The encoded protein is CSARDQLYEQYF.

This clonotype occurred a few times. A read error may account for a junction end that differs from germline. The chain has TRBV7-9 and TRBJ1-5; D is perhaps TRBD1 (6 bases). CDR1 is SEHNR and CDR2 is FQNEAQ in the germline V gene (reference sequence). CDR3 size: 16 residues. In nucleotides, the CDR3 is TGTGCCAGCAGCTTTGACAGGACCGAATTAAATCAGCCCCAGAATTTT. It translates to CASSFDRTELNQPQNF.

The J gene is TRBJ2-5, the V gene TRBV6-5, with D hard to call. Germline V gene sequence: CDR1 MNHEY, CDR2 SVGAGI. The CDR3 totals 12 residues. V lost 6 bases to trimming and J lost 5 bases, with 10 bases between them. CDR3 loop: CASREPPETQYF. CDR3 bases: TGTGCCAGCAGAGAACCCCCCGAGACCCAGTACTTC.

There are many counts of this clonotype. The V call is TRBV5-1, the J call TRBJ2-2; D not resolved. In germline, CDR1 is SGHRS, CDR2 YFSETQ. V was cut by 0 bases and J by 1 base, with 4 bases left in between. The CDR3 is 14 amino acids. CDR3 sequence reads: CASSLGQNTGELFF. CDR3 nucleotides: TGCGCCAGCAGCTTGGGTCAGAACACCGGGGAGCTGTTTTTT.

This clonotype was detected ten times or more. The CDR3: CASDTGMTYEQYF. The CDR3 DNA reads TGTGCCAGCGATACGGGAATGACCTACGAGCAGTACTTC. The rearrangement joins TRBV6-2 or TRBV6-3 to TRBJ2-7, with a tentative D call TRBD2 (5 bases). This CDR3 has 13 residues. The V end lost 8 bases, the J end lost 2 bases, and 13 bases lay between the germline ends. Germline V gene lookup returns CDR1 MNHEY and CDR2 SVGEGT.

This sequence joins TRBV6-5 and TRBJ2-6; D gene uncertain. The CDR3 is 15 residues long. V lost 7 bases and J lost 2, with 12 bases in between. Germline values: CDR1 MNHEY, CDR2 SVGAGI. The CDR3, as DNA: TGTGCCAGCAAGGTGGGGATGACTGGGGCCAACGTCCTGACTTTC. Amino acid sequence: CASKVGMTGANVLTF.

The CDR3 here is CSAPSSGGASDTQYF. The CDR3 nucleotides are TGCAGTGCTCCAAGTAGCGGGGGGGCCTCAGATACGCAGTATTTT. This chain connects TRBV20-1 to TRBJ2-3; TRBD2 matches at 11 bases. The CDR3 has 15 amino acids. Germline CDR1 DFQATT, CDR2 SNEGSKA (reference sequence). Trimming cost V 5 bases and J 4 bases; bases outside gene matches: 8.